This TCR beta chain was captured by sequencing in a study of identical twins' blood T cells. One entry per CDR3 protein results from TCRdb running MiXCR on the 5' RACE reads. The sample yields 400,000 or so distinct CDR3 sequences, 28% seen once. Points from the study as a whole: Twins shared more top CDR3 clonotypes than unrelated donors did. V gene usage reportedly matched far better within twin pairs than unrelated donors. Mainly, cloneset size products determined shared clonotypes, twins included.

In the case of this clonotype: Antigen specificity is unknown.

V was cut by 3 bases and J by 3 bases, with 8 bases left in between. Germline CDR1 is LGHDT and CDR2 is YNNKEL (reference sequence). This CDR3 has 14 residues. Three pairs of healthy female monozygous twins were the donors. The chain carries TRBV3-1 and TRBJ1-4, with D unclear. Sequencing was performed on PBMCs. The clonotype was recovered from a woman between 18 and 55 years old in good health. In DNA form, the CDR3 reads TGTGCCAGCAGCCAGATGGCAGCTAATGAAAAACTGTTTTTT. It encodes CASSQMAANEKLFF.